The rows below give T cell receptor beta chains drawn from one sample of a study of cytomegalovirus exposure and HLA in healthy donors. Data came from immunoSEQ multiplex PCR; TCRdb stores just in-frame clones and leaves some out. The repertoire has roughly 110,000 clones, around 75% of them found once; the top ten carry 2.5% to 3%. Material: PBMCs. These receptors originate from a male donor in good health and CMV-seropositive. Each CDR3 is given with its conserved first and last residue. A D gene is named only where the DNA matches it firmly. Size is stated for part of the rows, as once, few or many counts, or as a class when the clone is expanded.

v_call: TRBV7-2; d_call: NA; cdr3_length: 15; clone_size: NA; j_call: TRBJ1-2; cdr3_nt: TGTGCCAGCACCCTCTGGGGGCCCGCTAACTATGGCTACACCTTC; cdr3_aa: CASTLWGPANYGYTF
v_call: TRBV5-4; d_call: NA; cdr3_length: 12; clone_size: NA; j_call: TRBJ2-2; cdr3_nt: TGTGCCAGCAGCTTGAACTCCGGGGAGCTGTTTTTT; cdr3_aa: CASSLNSGELFF
v_call: TRBV5-1; d_call: TRBD1; cdr3_length: 15; clone_size: NA; j_call: TRBJ2-1; cdr3_nt: TGCGCCAGCAGCTCCGGGACAGGTATGCCGATTGAGCAGTTCTTC; cdr3_aa: CASSSGTGMPIEQFF
v_call: TRBV5-6; d_call: TRBD1; cdr3_length: 15; clone_size: NA; j_call: TRBJ2-1; cdr3_nt: TGTGCCAGCAGCTTGGTTCAGGGGGCTTACAATGAGCAGTTCTTC; cdr3_aa: CASSLVQGAYNEQFF
v_call: TRBV19; d_call: TRBD2; cdr3_length: 15; clone_size: NA; j_call: TRBJ2-1; cdr3_nt: TGTGCCAGTAGTATCTTGGGCGGGAGTCTAAATGAGCAGTTCTTC; cdr3_aa: CASSILGGSLNEQFF
v_call: TRBV6-5; d_call: TRBD2; cdr3_length: 15; clone_size: NA; j_call: TRBJ2-7; cdr3_nt: TGTGCCAGCAGAATTGGGGCTAGCGGGCACTACGAGCAGTACTTC; cdr3_aa: CASRIGASGHYEQYF
v_call: TRBV5-1; d_call: NA; cdr3_length: 13; clone_size: NA; j_call: TRBJ2-1; cdr3_nt: TGCGCCAGCACCGTGAGAGGGCCTTATGAGCAGTTCTTC; cdr3_aa: CASTVRGPYEQFF
v_call: TRBV28; d_call: NA; cdr3_length: 14; clone_size: once; j_call: TRBJ2-7; cdr3_nt: TGTGCCAGCACCCCGGGCGGGGTCAATTACGAGCAGTACTTC; cdr3_aa: CASTPGGVNYEQYF
v_call: TRBV4-1; d_call: NA; cdr3_length: 14; clone_size: NA; j_call: TRBJ1-1; cdr3_nt: TGCGCCAGCAGCGCAGAGGAAGGTCGGACTGAAGCTTTCTTT; cdr3_aa: CASSAEEGRTEAFF
v_call: TRBV27; d_call: TRBD1; cdr3_length: 16; clone_size: NA; j_call: TRBJ1-1; cdr3_nt: TGTGCCAGCAGCCTCCGGACAGGGTCGCTGGGAACTGAAGCTTTCTTT; cdr3_aa: CASSLRTGSLGTEAFF
v_call: TRBV5-8; d_call: TRBD2; cdr3_length: 16; clone_size: NA; j_call: TRBJ2-5; cdr3_nt: TGTGCCAGCAGCGGGGGACTAGCGGGAGTAGGGGAGACCCAGTACTTC; cdr3_aa: CASSGGLAGVGETQYF
v_call: TRBV6-1; d_call: NA; cdr3_length: 13; clone_size: NA; j_call: TRBJ1-6; cdr3_nt: TGTGCCAGCAGCGGAGCTAATAATTCACCCCTCCACTTT; cdr3_aa: CASSGANNSPLHF